This T cell receptor (beta chain) is from a study of blood T cell repertoires in COVID-19. Assay: immunoSEQ multiplex PCR; the TCRdb copy retains only in-frame clones and omits some. The sample lists 250,000 or so clones, about nine tenths occurring once. Trimming cost V 3 bases and J 4 bases, with 13 bases left between them. There are 14 residues in the CDR3. The germline gives CDR1 SGHRS, CDR2 YFSETQ. This TCR came from a woman aged 40 to 50 who had recovered from COVID-19. The chain uses TRBV5-1 and TRBJ1-1, with D uncertain. The sample was peripheral blood. The CDR3 nucleotides are TGCGCCAGCAGCTGGGTGTCGGGAAGCACTGAAGCTTTCTTT. Translation gives CASSWVSGSTEAFF.